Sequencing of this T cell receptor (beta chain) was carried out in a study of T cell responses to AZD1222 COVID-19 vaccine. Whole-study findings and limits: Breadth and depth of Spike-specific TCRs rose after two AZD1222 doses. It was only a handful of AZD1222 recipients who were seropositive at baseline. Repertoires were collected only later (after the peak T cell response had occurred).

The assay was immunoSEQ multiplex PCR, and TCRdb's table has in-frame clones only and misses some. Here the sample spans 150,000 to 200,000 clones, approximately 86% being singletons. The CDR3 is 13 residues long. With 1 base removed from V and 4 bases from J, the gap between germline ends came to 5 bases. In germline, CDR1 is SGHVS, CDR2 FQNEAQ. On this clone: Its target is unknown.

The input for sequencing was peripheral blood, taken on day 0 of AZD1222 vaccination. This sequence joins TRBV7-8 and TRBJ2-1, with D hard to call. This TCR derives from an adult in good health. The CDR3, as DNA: TGTGCCAGCAGCTTAGGAGCTTACAATGAGCAGTTCTTC. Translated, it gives CASSLGAYNEQFF.